This TCR beta chain is from a study of T cell repertoires in cytomegalovirus infection. About the research overall: CMV infection plus the matching HLA type was flagged by public TCR beta signatures. Study findings and constraints: What dominated the ex vivo response were HLA-C-restricted CMV-specific TCR beta clonotypes. Cumulative public TCR beta family frequency identified CMV carriers with the relevant HLA.

This clonotype has just a few counts. What it recognizes is unknown. TCRdb reanalysed the reads using MiXCR and keeps one entry per CDR3 protein. The sample has roughly 310,000 distinct CDR3 sequences; about 29% are singletons. This CDR3 comprises 15 residues. J was trimmed by 5 bases and V by 4 bases; bases with no gene match: 10. Germline CDR1 reads SGHTA; CDR2 reads FQGNSA. This clonotype originated in a human donor in good health (CMV status not recorded). Some clones in this sample may be carry-over from other donors' samples. The chain links TRBV7-2 to TRBJ2-7; 8 bases are a match to TRBD1. Here the sequenced sample was cultured PBMCs, taken from culture after CMV antigen stimulation. The CDR3 is CASSSRTGRIDEQYF. CDR3 sequence (DNA): TGTGCCAGCAGCTCCAGGACAGGGCGGATCGACGAGCAGTACTTC.